This T cell receptor beta chain was profiled in a study of shared clonotypes between healthy human individuals. The CDR3 spans 16 residues. Germline V gene lookup returns CDR1 MGHRA and CDR2 YSYEKL. V lost 1 base to trimming and J lost 0 bases, with 10 bases between them. Produced via immunoSEQ multiplex PCR; TCRdb's table is partial and in-frame only. Of 2.5 million or so clones in the sample, 85% to 95% were seen once. This chain joins TRBV4-1 and TRBJ1-5; no reliable D call. The sample comprised naive CD4+ T cells sorted from blood. Subset: CD45RA+ positively selected. This sequence originates from a young man in good health. The CDR3: CASSQVFEYSNQPQHF. In DNA form, the CDR3 reads TGCGCCAGCAGCCAAGTTTTCGAATATAGCAATCAGCCCCAGCATTTT.